Listed here are 23 T cell receptor beta chains from one sample, sequenced in a study of identical twins. Each CDR3 protein is one row after TCRdb ran MiXCR on the 5' RACE reads. Found here are hundreds of thousands of distinct CDR3 sequences, around 20% of them singletons; the top ten hold 0.45% to 0.5%. These data were also filed under a second study, of yellow fever vaccine responses in identical twins.

Sequenced material: CD4+ T cells sorted from blood. These receptors originate from a woman between 18 and 29 years old in good health.

This clonotype was seen only a few times. The V call is TRBV5-1, the J call TRBJ2-5, with 8 bases that match TRBD2. V lost 5 bases to trimming and J lost 5 bases; unmatched junction nucleotides: 14. The CDR3 is 16 residues long. The V gene's germline CDR1 is SGHRS and CDR2 YFSETQ. CDR3 amino acids: CASRQKAGVPEETQYF. In nucleotides, the CDR3 is TGCGCCAGCAGACAAAAAGCGGGAGTGCCAGAGGAGACCCAGTACTTC.

This clonotype was seen repeatedly, ten times or more. This sequence joins TRBV12-3 or TRBV12-4 and TRBJ2-1; TRBD2 matches at 7 bases. This CDR3 has 15 amino acids. The junction had 11 bases not matched to a gene; V was cut back by 6 bases and J by 6 bases. Written as DNA, the CDR3 is TGTGCCAGCAGATCCCAGCGGGGCTTGGGCAATGAGCAGTTCTTC. It yields the protein CASRSQRGLGNEQFF.

This chain links TRBV5-5 with TRBJ2-3; 14 bases align to TRBD2. Germline V gene sequence: CDR1 SGHKS, CDR2 YYEKEE (reference sequence). J lost 5 bases, V lost 0 bases, and 5 bases had no gene match. The CDR3 spans 17 residues. DNA of the CDR3: TGTGCCAGCAGCTTGGGGAGACTAGCGGGAGGGGGAGATACGCAGTATTTT. Its protein product is CASSLGRLAGGGDTQYF.

The chain recombines TRBV3-1 with TRBJ2-1; D not resolved. The V gene's germline CDR1 is LGHDT and CDR2 YNNKEL (reference sequence). The CDR3 is 12 residues long. V was shortened by 2 bases and J by 6 bases, with 5 bases between the two germline ends. CDR3 in amino acids: CASSQTPNEQFF. In DNA form, the CDR3 reads TGTGCCAGCAGCCAAACCCCCAATGAGCAGTTCTTC.

The chain is built from TRBV5-1 and TRBJ2-3, with 8 bases that match TRBD2. V gave up 3 bases and J gave up 3 bases; unmatched junction bases: 6. CDR1 is SGHRS, CDR2 YFSETQ, per germline. This CDR3 comprises 15 residues. The CDR3 DNA reads as TGCGCCAGCAGCTCTCGAGCGGGGGCTACAGATACGCAGTATTTT. Protein sequence: CASSSRAGATDTQYF.

V and J are TRBV3-1 and TRBJ2-2; no definite D call. V lost 3 bases to trimming and J lost 7 bases, with 9 bases between them. From germline, CDR1 is LGHDT and CDR2 YNNKEL (reference sequence). The CDR3 is 13 residues long. The CDR3 sequence is CASSQSISGELFF. The DNA of the CDR3 is TGTGCCAGCAGCCAGAGTATTAGCGGGGAGCTGTTTTTT.

This clonotype occurred a few times. The V and J genes are TRBV10-3 and TRBJ1-5; D is possibly TRBD1 (6 bases). The CDR3 is 15 amino acids. The V and J ends lost 7 bases and 2 bases respectively, with 15 bases between them. The germline CDR1 and CDR2 sequences are ENHRY and SYGVKD. DNA for the CDR3: TGTGCCATCACTGCTAAGGGGGTACGCAATCAGCCCCAGCATTTT. Translation: CAITAKGVRNQPQHF.

This clonotype appeared a few times. V gene TRBV5-1 combines with J gene TRBJ2-1, with D possibly being TRBD2 (6 bases). The CDR3 runs 13 residues. The ends were cut back, 4 bases at V and 2 bases at J, with 7 bases in the middle. Germline CDR1 reads SGHRS; CDR2 reads YFSETQ. CDR3 protein: CASSGTAYNEQFF. DNA of the CDR3: TGCGCCAGCAGCGGGACTGCCTACAATGAGCAGTTCTTC.

This clonotype occurred a few times. V is TRBV4-2 and J is TRBJ2-7, with 7 bases identical to TRBD2. The length of the CDR3 is 13 residues. In germline, CDR1 is LGHNA, CDR2 YNFKEQ. V was clipped by 4 bases and J by 4 bases; unmatched bases: 4. The CDR3 bases are TGTGCCAGCAGCCGAGGACTAGTTTACGAGCAGTACTTC. Amino acids: CASSRGLVYEQYF.

This clonotype was observed a handful of times. This chain uses TRBV12-3 or TRBV12-4 with TRBJ1-1, with D unresolved. This CDR3 has 12 residues. Trimming removed 8 bases at V and 1 base at J, with 8 bases between. This CDR3 reads CASLWGNTEAFF. The DNA of the CDR3 is TGTGCCAGCCTTTGGGGGAACACTGAAGCTTTCTTT.

Only a few counts were recorded for this clonotype. The gene calls are TRBV6-6 and TRBJ2-3; 14 nucleotides line up with TRBD2. Germline V gene lookup returns CDR1 MNHNY and CDR2 SVGAGI (reference sequence). This CDR3 is built from 15 residues. The ends lost 5 bases at V and 8 bases at J; junction bases unmatched: 6. In DNA, the CDR3 is TGTGCCAGCAGTCCTGGGACTAGCGGGAGTAGTACGCAGTATTTT. Its protein is CASSPGTSGSSTQYF.

The chain combines TRBV28 with TRBJ2-3; 11 nucleotides match TRBD2. Germline V gives CDR1 MDHEN, CDR2 SYDVKM. The CDR3 has 17 amino acids. With V trimmed by 6 bases and J by 2 bases, 10 bases remained unmatched. The CDR3 DNA reads TGTGCCAGCAGCACGCCTCTGGGACTAGCGGACACAGATACGCAGTATTTT. It is translated as CASSTPLGLADTDTQYF. The complete variable domain, with remaining parts taken from reference TRBV28 and TRBJ2-3, reads DVKVTQSSRYLVKRTGEKVFLECVQDMDHENMFWYRQDPGLGLRLIYFSYDVKMKEKGDIPEGYSVSREKKERFSLILESASTNQTSMYLCASSTPLGLADTDTQYFGPGTRLTVL.

This clonotype was counted a few times. The rearrangement uses TRBV20-1 and TRBJ2-1; the D call may be TRBD1 or TRBD2 (5 bases each). Germline lookup yields CDR1 DFQATT and CDR2 SNEGSKA (reference sequence). Trimming shortened V by 5 bases and J by 0 bases, and 11 bases separated the two germline ends. The CDR3 extends over 14 amino acids. The CDR3 region is CSAGDRSSYNEQFF. DNA of the CDR3: TGCAGTGCTGGGGACCGGAGCTCCTACAATGAGCAGTTCTTC.

The J gene is TRBJ2-5, the V gene TRBV25-1, with unresolved D. CDR1 is MGHDK, CDR2 SYGVNS, per germline. Between the trimmed V and J ends, which lost 1 base and 2 bases, there was a span of 14 bases. The CDR3 is made up of 16 amino acids. In nucleotides, the CDR3 is TGTGCCAGCAGTGAATTTTTTGCTAACAGTCAAGAGACCCAGTACTTC. Translated, it gives CASSEFFANSQETQYF.

In its sample, this clonotype was seen a few times. The rearrangement uses TRBV5-1 and TRBJ1-6; D may be TRBD1 (5 bases). This CDR3 spans 15 amino acids. Germline CDR1 and CDR2: SGHRS and YFSETQ. Trimming pared 3 bases from V and 2 bases from J, leaving 9 bases between. CDR3 sequence (DNA): TGCGCCAGCAGCTCGGGACGAGCCTATAATTCACCCCTCCACTTT. Protein: CASSSGRAYNSPLHF.

This clonotype appeared a few times. The J gene is TRBJ1-4, the V gene TRBV7-2, with a possible D match to TRBD1 (5 bases). Trimming left V 6 bases short and J 7 bases short, with 18 bases between. The CDR3 length is 15 residues. Germline V gene sequence: CDR1 SGHTA, CDR2 FQGNSA. CDR3 residues: CASSQGPHWGEKLFF. The DNA of the CDR3 is TGTGCCAGCAGTCAGGGACCCCACTGGGGTGAAAAACTGTTTTTT.

The chain employs TRBV11-2 and TRBJ1-1; D might be TRBD1 (6 bases). Germline assignment: CDR1 SGHAT and CDR2 FQNNGV. Trimming removed 7 bases at V and 1 base at J, with 16 bases between. CDR3 length equals 15 residues. The CDR3 nucleotides are TGTGCCAGCATCCGCGACAGGCGCCAGAACACTGAAGCTTTCTTT. Translated: CASIRDRRQNTEAFF.

This chain uses TRBV18 with TRBJ2-7, with D tentatively TRBD1 (5 bases). From germline, CDR1 is KGHSH and CDR2 LQKENI. V was shortened by 6 bases and J by 5 bases, with 26 bases between the two germline ends. The CDR3 contains 17 residues. For the CDR3, the DNA is TGTGCCAGCTCCGTCACCTCTACAGGACCCTCTGGGCACGAGCAGTACTTC. Translating it yields CASSVTSTGPSGHEQYF.

This clonotype came up a few times. The gene calls are TRBV6-1 and TRBJ1-4; D is unresolved. The CDR3 contains 15 residues. V lost 0 bases, J lost 3 bases, and 8 bases lay in between. CDR1 is MNHNS and CDR2 is SASEGT in the germline V gene. The CDR3 DNA follows: TGTGCCAGCAGTGAAGCCGACCACCCTAATGAAAAACTGTTTTTT. This codes for CASSEADHPNEKLFF.

The genes are TRBV5-1 and TRBJ2-1; 10 bases align to TRBD1. The ends lost 5 bases at V and 4 bases at J; junction bases unmatched: 15. The CDR3 consists of 18 residues. Germline lookup yields CDR1 SGHRS and CDR2 YFSETQ. CDR3 coding DNA: TGCGCCAGCAGTCCGAAGACAGGGGGCGCCTCCCTATACAATGAGCAGTTCTTC. This encodes CASSPKTGGASLYNEQFF.

The table lists this clonotype with a few counts. At one of its ends the junction is not consistent with the germline gene, which may arise from a read error. The chain carries TRBV18 and TRBJ2-1, with 11 bases fitting TRBD1. Germline V lookup: CDR1 KGHSH, CDR2 LQKENI. This CDR3 is 18 amino acids long. The CDR3 is CASSPQDRGHDSYNEQFF. In DNA, the CDR3 is TGCGCCAGCTCACCACAGGACAGGGGGCACGACTCCTACAATGAGCAGTTCTTC.

This clonotype was picked up a small number of times. This chain connects TRBV6-5 to TRBJ2-1; TRBD1 is a possible D gene (6 bases). V lost 0 bases and J lost 4, with 16 bases in between. CDR3 length: 17 amino acids. CDR1 MNHEY and CDR2 SVGAGI come from the germline V gene. The CDR3 coding sequence is TGTGCCAGCAGTTACTCGGGGCGGACAGAGGGATACAATGAGCAGTTCTTC. This translates into CASSYSGRTEGYNEQFF.

This clonotype was recorded a few times. The chain is built from TRBV10-3 and TRBJ2-5; D ambiguous. The CDR3 covers 9 residues. V shed 8 bases and J shed 4 bases, with 2 bases lying between them. The germline gives CDR1 ENHRY, CDR2 SYGVKD. CDR3 in amino acids: CAIGETQYF. The DNA of the CDR3 is TGTGCCATCGGAGAGACCCAGTACTTC.